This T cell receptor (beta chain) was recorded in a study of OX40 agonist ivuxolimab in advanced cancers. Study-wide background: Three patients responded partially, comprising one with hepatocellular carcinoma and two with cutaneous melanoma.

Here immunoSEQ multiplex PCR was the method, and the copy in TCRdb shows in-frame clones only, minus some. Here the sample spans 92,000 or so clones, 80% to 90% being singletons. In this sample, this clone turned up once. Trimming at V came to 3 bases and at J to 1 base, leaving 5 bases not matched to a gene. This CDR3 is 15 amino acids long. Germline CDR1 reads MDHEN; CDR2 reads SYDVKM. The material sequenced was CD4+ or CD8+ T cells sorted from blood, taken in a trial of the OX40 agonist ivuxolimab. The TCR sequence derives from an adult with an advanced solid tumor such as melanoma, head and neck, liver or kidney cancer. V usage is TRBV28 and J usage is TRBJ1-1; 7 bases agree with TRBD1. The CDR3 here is CASSFTRGKNTEAFF. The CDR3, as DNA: TGTGCCAGCAGTTTCACCAGGGGGAAGAACACTGAAGCTTTCTTT. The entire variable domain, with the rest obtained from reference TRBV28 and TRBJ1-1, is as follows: DVKVTQSSRYLVKRTGEKVFLECVQDMDHENMFWYRQDPGLGLRLIYFSYDVKMKEKGDIPEGYSVSREKKERFSLILESASTNQTSMYLCASSFTRGKNTEAFFGQGTRLTVV.